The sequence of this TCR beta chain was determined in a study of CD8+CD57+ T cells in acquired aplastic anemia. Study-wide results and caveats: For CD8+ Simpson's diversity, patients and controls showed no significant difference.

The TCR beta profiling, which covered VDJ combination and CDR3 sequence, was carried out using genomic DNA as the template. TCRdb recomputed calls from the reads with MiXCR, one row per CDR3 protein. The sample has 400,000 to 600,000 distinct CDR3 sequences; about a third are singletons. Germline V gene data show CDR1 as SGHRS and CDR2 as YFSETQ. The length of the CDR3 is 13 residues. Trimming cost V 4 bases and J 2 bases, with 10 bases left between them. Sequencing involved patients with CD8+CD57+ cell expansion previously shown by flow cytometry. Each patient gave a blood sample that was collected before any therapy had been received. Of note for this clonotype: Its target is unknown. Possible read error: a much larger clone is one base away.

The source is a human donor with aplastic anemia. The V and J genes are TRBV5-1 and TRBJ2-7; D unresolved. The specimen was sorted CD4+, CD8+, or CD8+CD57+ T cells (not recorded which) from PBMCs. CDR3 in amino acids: CASSGPRAYEQYF. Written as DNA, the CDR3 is TGCGCCAGCAGCGGACCCCGCGCCTACGAGCAGTACTTC. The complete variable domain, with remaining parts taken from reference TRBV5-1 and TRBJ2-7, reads KAGVTQTPRYLIKTRGQQVTLSCSPISGHRSVSWYQQTPGQGLQFLFEYFSETQRNKGNFPGRFSGRQFSNSRSEMNVSTLELGDSALYLCASSGPRAYEQYFGPGTRLTVT.